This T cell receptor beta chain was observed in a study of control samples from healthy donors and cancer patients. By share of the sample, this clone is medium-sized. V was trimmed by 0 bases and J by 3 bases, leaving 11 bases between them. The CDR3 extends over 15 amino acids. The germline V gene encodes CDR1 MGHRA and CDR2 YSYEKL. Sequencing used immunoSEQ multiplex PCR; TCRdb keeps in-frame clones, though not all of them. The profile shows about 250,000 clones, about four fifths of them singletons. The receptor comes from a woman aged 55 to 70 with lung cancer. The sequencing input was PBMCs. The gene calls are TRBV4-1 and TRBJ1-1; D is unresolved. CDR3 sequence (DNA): TGCGCCAGCAGCCAAGATACAGTAAGGGACACTGAAGCTTTCTTT. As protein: CASSQDTVRDTEAFF.